The next 20 T cell receptor beta chains were all read from a single sample in a study of blood T cell repertoires in COVID-19. The repertoire was sequenced with immunoSEQ multiplex PCR; TCRdb's copy has only in-frame clones and lacks some. The sample contains a few hundred thousand clones, 75% to 90% of which appear only once. Sequenced sample: PBMCs or T cells enriched from blood (not recorded which). These receptor sequences come from a woman aged 45-60 years who had recovered from COVID-19.

The CDR3 sequence: CASTGGSYEQYF. CDR3 nucleotide sequence: TGTGCCAGTACGGGGGGATCCTACGAGCAGTACTTC. V gene TRBV19 combines with J gene TRBJ2-7, with 7 bases fitting TRBD2. The junction had 1 base not matched to a gene; V was cut back by 7 bases and J by 1 base. Per the germline V gene, CDR1 is LNHDA and CDR2 is SQIVND (reference sequence). The CDR3 totals 12 residues.

This chain uses TRBV4-1 with TRBJ2-5, with 9 bases lining up with TRBD1. Germline V gene lookup returns CDR1 MGHRA and CDR2 YSYEKL. The CDR3 loop spans 14 amino acids. Trimming removed 8 bases from V and 2 bases from J; junction bases left unmatched: 6. In DNA, the CDR3 is TGCGCCAGCCAAGCGGGACAGGGACAAGAGACCCAGTACTTC. Translation gives CASQAGQGQETQYF.

This clone was recorded a few times. The chain couples TRBV2 to TRBJ2-5; maybe TRBD2 (6 bases). V was clipped by 6 bases and J by 4 bases, with 18 bases between them. The germline V gene encodes CDR1 SNHLY and CDR2 FYNNEI. The CDR3 has 15 amino acids. The CDR3, as DNA: TGTGCCAGCAGCCCGCTGGGGGGATGGGGAGAGACCCAGTACTTC. This codes for CASSPLGGWGETQYF.

The chain has TRBV3-1 (or the pseudogene TRBV3-2) and TRBJ2-7, with D possibly TRBD1 on 6 matching bases. The V and J ends lost 5 bases and 2 bases respectively, with 13 bases between them. CDR1 is LGHDT and CDR2 is YNNKEL in the germline V gene (reference sequence). The CDR3 is 14 residues long. The CDR3 nucleotides read TGTGCCAGCAGCGCCTACAGGGACCCCTACGAGCAGTACTTC. Translated, it gives CASSAYRDPYEQYF.

The CDR3 nucleotides read TGTGCTAGTGGTGGGAGATACACCGGGGAGCTGTTTTTT. Translation gives CASGGRYTGELFF. The V and J genes are TRBV12-5 and TRBJ2-2; D may be TRBD2 (5 bases). Trimming removed 5 bases at V and 3 bases at J, with 7 bases between. Germline loops: CDR1 LGHNT, CDR2 FRNRAP. The CDR3 runs to 13 residues.

This clone was observed a handful of times. V is TRBV30 and J is TRBJ2-7; 9 bases map to TRBD1. J was trimmed by 5 bases and V by 2 bases; bases with no gene match: 7. The CDR3 length is 14 residues. Germline assignment: CDR1 GTSNPN and CDR2 SVGIG (reference sequence). CDR3 in amino acids: CAWSRGQGNDEQYF. The DNA for the CDR3 is TGTGCCTGGAGTAGAGGACAGGGGAACGACGAGCAGTACTTC.

In this sample, this clone turned up a few times. The J gene is TRBJ1-4, the V gene TRBV12-3 or TRBV12-4, with 9 bases matching TRBD1. The CDR3 is 13 residues long. The V segment lost 6 bases and the J segment 8 bases; nucleotides outside the gene matches: 4. The CDR3 protein is CASRTGGWEKLFF. CDR3 bases: TGTGCCAGCAGAACAGGGGGCTGGGAAAAACTGTTTTTT.

This chain joins TRBV5-5 and TRBJ1-1, with a tentative D call TRBD1 (6 bases). Germline V gives CDR1 SGHKS, CDR2 YYEKEE (reference sequence). The V end lost 4 bases, the J end lost 3 bases, and 16 bases lay between the germline ends. CDR3 length: 15 residues. CDR3 nucleotides: TGTGCCAGCAGCCGTACCTGGACAGAAGACACTGAAGCTTTCTTT. Amino acids: CASSRTWTEDTEAFF.

The gene calls are TRBV2 and TRBJ1-2, with TRBD1 matching over 8 bases. The length of the CDR3 is 14 residues. Germline lookup yields CDR1 SNHLY and CDR2 FYNNEI. Trimming cost V 0 bases and J 4 bases; bases outside gene matches: 1. The CDR3 here is CASSEATGGYGYTF. The DNA of the CDR3 is TGTGCCAGCAGTGAAGCCACAGGGGGCTATGGCTACACCTTC.

This clone has a handful of counts. This CDR3 is CASKNRGLNQPQHF. CDR3 nucleotides: TGTGCCAGCAAGAATCGGGGACTCAATCAGCCCCAGCATTTT. This chain uses TRBV6-5 with TRBJ1-5; possibly TRBD1 for D (5 bases). Germline V lookup: CDR1 MNHEY, CDR2 SVGAGI. The CDR3 runs 14 residues. Trimming removed 7 bases at V and 3 bases at J, with 13 bases between.

The J gene is TRBJ1-1, the V gene TRBV7-9, with D hard to call. Trimming shortened V by 3 bases and J by 5 bases, and 10 bases separated the two germline ends. Looked up from germline, CDR1 is SEHNR and CDR2 is FQNEAQ (reference sequence). The length of the CDR3 is 13 residues. In DNA, the CDR3 is TGTGCCAGCAGCTTGGTTGTCCGGACTGAAGCTTTCTTT. It is translated as CASSLVVRTEAFF.

This chain links TRBV3-1 (or the pseudogene TRBV3-2) with TRBJ2-7, with D perhaps matching TRBD1 (7 bases). V lost 5 bases and J 3 bases, leaving 20 bases between the germline ends. From germline, CDR1 is LGHDT and CDR2 YNNKEL (reference sequence). There are 16 residues in the CDR3. The CDR3 is CASSSGGPQEFYEQYF. The CDR3 DNA sequence: TGTGCCAGCAGCTCAGGGGGGCCCCAGGAATTCTACGAGCAGTACTTC.

V gene TRBV19 combines with J gene TRBJ1-2; 9 nucleotides align to TRBD1. The CDR3 spans 15 residues. The V gene's germline CDR1 is LNHDA and CDR2 SQIVND (reference sequence). V lost 4 bases, J lost 2 bases, and 5 bases stayed unmatched. The CDR3 nucleotides are TGTGCCAGTAGTAGGGGACAGGGCGGAAACTATGGCTACACCTTC. This codes for CASSRGQGGNYGYTF. Complete variable domain (other parts from reference TRBV19 and TRBJ1-2): DGGITQSPKYLFRKEGQNVTLSCEQNLNHDAMYWYRQDPGQGLRLIYYSQIVNDFQKGDIAEGYSVSREKKESFPLTVTSAQKNPTAFYLCASSRGQGGNYGYTFGSGTRLTVV.

The rearrangement uses TRBV5-6 and TRBJ1-2; the D is unclear. The CDR3 is 14 residues long. Germline loops: CDR1 SGHDT, CDR2 YYEEEE. The ends were cut back, 3 bases at V and 2 bases at J, with 11 bases in the middle. CDR3 sequence: CASSYPLSNYGYTF. In DNA form, the CDR3 reads TGTGCCAGCAGCTACCCGCTATCAAACTATGGCTACACCTTC. Looking up the rest from reference TRBV5-6 and TRBJ1-2 gives the full variable domain: DAGVTQSPTHLIKTRGQQVTLRCSPKSGHDTVSWYQQALGQGPQFIFQYYEEEERQRGNFPDRFSGHQFPNYSSELNVNALLLGDSALYLCASSYPLSNYGYTFGSGTRLTVV.

The genes are TRBV29-1 and TRBJ2-3; D possibly corresponds to TRBD1 (6 bases). The germline CDR1 and CDR2 sequences are SQVTM and ANQGSEA. V lost 6 bases and J 10 bases, leaving 20 bases between the germline ends. The CDR3 consists of 13 residues. The CDR3 DNA reads TGCAGCGTCGCCTTAGGACCACAGGGAGCGCAGTATTTT. This codes for CSVALGPQGAQYF.

This clone was picked up a small number of times. J is TRBJ1-2 and V is TRBV6-5; tentatively, D is TRBD1 (5 bases). Trimming cost V 6 bases and J 6 bases, with 14 bases left between them. This CDR3 contains 13 residues. CDR1 and CDR2 (germline): MNHEY, SVGAGI. The CDR3 is CASRAQGGHGYTF. In DNA form, the CDR3 reads TGTGCCAGCAGAGCCCAGGGAGGTCATGGCTACACCTTC.

V is TRBV28 and J is TRBJ1-5; 8 positions match TRBD1. From germline, CDR1 is MDHEN and CDR2 SYDVKM. This CDR3 is 15 amino acids long. V lost 5 bases, J lost 2 bases, and 5 bases stayed unmatched. CDR3 bases: TGTGCCAGCAGTCGACCAGGGGGCGGCAATCAGCCCCAGCATTTT. It codes for CASSRPGGGNQPQHF. Looking up the rest from reference TRBV28 and TRBJ1-5 gives the full variable domain: DVKVTQSSRYLVKRTGEKVFLECVQDMDHENMFWYRQDPGLGLRLIYFSYDVKMKEKGDIPEGYSVSREKKERFSLILESASTNQTSMYLCASSRPGGGNQPQHFGDGTRLSIL.

The genes are TRBV4-2 and TRBJ1-1; D unresolved. Trimming removed 4 bases from V and 6 bases from J, with 6 bases in between. The CDR3 length is 11 residues. Germline CDR1 reads LGHNA; CDR2 reads YNFKEQ. The CDR3 region has the DNA TGTGCCAGCAGCCGCGAGGCTGAAGCTTTCTTT. Translated: CASSREAEAFF.

The CDR3 reads CATSLRSSTDTQYF. The CDR3 DNA reads as TGTGCCACCTCACTTAGGAGTTCCACAGATACGCAGTATTTT. This chain links TRBV6-5 with TRBJ2-3; D is uncertain. The V end lost 10 bases, the J end lost 2 bases, and 16 bases lay between the germline ends. This CDR3 comprises 14 residues. CDR1 is MNHEY, CDR2 SVGAGI, per germline.

The V call is TRBV5-5, the J call TRBJ2-2; TRBD1 matches at 7 bases. V lost 3 bases and J lost 1; bases outside the gene matches: 9. Germline-derived CDR1 and CDR2 are SGHKS and YYEKEE (reference sequence). The CDR3 has 17 residues. The CDR3 region is CASSSEFRDRNTGELFF. The CDR3, as DNA: TGTGCCAGCAGCTCCGAATTCCGGGACAGGAACACCGGGGAGCTGTTTTTT.